The next 5 T cell receptor beta chains were all read from a single sample in a study of T cell responses to AZD1222 COVID-19 vaccine. The protocol was immunoSEQ multiplex PCR, while the TCRdb copy is restricted to in-frame clones and leaves out a portion. The table includes some 190,000 clones, roughly 94% detected once. Specimen: peripheral blood, collected 28 days after the second dose of the MenACWY control vaccine. The receptors shown here come from an adult who received the MenACWY meningococcal vaccine as a control.

As to this clone: Additional DNA sequences in this sample encode the identical CDR3. The chain combines TRBV5-1 with TRBJ2-7, with TRBD2 as a possible D gene (5 bases). Germline lookup yields CDR1 SGHRS and CDR2 YFSETQ. The CDR3 extends over 14 amino acids. Trimming cost V 2 bases and J 0 bases, with 9 bases left between them. The DNA for the CDR3 is TGCGCCAGCAGCTTAAGCGGAAGCTCCTACGAGCAGTACTTC. Translated: CASSLSGSSYEQYF.

The V and J genes are TRBV7-9 and TRBJ2-7, with D perhaps TRBD1 (6 bases). The CDR3 spans 15 residues. The V gene lost 5 bases and the J gene lost 2 bases, with 16 bases spanning the gap. In germline, CDR1 is SEHNR, CDR2 FQNEAQ (reference sequence). In DNA, the CDR3 is TGTGCCAGCAGCCAGATACAGGGTTCTCCCTACGAGCAGTACTTC. Protein: CASSQIQGSPYEQYF.

The rearrangement links TRBV9 to TRBJ2-7, with a possible D match to TRBD2 (7 bases). This CDR3 has 14 amino acids. The V and J ends lost 4 bases and 5 bases respectively, with 16 bases between them. In germline, CDR1 is SGDLS, CDR2 YYNGEE. The CDR3 loop is CASSLRGGVDEQYF. Here the CDR3 DNA reads TGTGCCAGCAGCCTAAGAGGGGGGGTAGACGAGCAGTACTTC.

The chain links TRBV19 to TRBJ2-6; D is undetermined. V lost 5 bases and J lost 2, with 10 bases in between. This CDR3 is built from 15 residues. Germline loops: CDR1 LNHDA, CDR2 SQIVND (reference sequence). The CDR3: CASSATDTGANVLTF. CDR3 sequence (DNA): TGTGCCAGTAGTGCCACAGACACTGGGGCCAACGTCCTGACTTTC.

The V and J genes are TRBV12-3 or TRBV12-4 and TRBJ1-1, with 10 bases matching TRBD1. The CDR3 is 13 amino acids. V trimming: 1 base; J trimming: 11 bases; junction bases outside the gene matches: 4. CDR3 nucleotide sequence: TGTGCCAGCAGTTTAGGGACAGGGGGTCTGGCTTTCTTT. It specifies CASSLGTGGLAFF.